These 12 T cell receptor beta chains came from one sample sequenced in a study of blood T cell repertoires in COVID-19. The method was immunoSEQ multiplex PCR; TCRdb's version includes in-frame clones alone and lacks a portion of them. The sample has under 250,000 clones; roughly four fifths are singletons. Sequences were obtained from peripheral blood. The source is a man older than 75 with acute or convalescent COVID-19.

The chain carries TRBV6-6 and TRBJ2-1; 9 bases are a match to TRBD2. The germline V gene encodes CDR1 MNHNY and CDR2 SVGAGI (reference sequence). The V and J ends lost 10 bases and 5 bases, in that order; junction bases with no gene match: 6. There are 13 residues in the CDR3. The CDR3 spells CATRASGNNEQFF. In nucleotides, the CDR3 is TGTGCCACCCGGGCTAGCGGGAACAATGAGCAGTTCTTC.

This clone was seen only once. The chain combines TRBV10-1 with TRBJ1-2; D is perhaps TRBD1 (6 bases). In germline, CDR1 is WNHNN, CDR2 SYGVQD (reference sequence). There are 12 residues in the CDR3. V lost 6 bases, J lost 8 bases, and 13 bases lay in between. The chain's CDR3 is CASSHGQTGYTF. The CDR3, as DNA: TGCGCCAGCAGCCATGGACAGACGGGCTACACCTTC.

The CDR3 bases are TGTGCCAGCAGCTCCCTCCTTTTATATGGCTACACCTTC. This sequence encodes CASSSLLLYGYTF. V and J are TRBV11-2 and TRBJ1-2; D call uncertain. The CDR3 sequence is 13 residues long. Trimming removed 4 bases at V and 5 bases at J, with 11 bases between. Germline V CDR1 and CDR2: SGHAT, FQNNGV.

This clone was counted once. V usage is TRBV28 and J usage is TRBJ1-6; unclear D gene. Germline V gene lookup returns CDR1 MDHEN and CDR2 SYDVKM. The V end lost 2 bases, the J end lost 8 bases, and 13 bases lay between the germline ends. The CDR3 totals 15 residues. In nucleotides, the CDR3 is TGTGCCAGCAGTTTAAGCCCAGGCTGGGATTCACCCCTCCACTTT. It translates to CASSLSPGWDSPLHF.

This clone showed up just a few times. The chain's CDR3 is CASSLPLTGSGYTF. The CDR3 bases are TGTGCCAGCAGTTTACCCCTGACAGGGAGTGGCTACACCTTC. The chain carries TRBV28 and TRBJ1-2; 7 nucleotides line up with TRBD1. V shed 2 bases and J 7 bases; nucleotides not matched to a gene: 7. Per germline, CDR1 MDHEN and CDR2 SYDVKM. The CDR3 consists of 14 residues.

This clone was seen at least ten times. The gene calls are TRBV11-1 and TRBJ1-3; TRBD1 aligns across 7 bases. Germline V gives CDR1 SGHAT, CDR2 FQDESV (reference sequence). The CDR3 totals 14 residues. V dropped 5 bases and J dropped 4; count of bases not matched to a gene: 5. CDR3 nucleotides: TGTGCCAGCAGCCACGGGACAGCCGGAAACACCATATATTTT. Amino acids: CASSHGTAGNTIYF.

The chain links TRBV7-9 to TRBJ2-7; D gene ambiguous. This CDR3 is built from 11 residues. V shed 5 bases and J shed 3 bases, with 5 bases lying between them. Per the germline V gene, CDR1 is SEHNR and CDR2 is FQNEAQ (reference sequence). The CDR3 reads CASSPLYEQYF. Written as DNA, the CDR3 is TGTGCCAGCAGCCCCCTCTACGAGCAGTACTTC.

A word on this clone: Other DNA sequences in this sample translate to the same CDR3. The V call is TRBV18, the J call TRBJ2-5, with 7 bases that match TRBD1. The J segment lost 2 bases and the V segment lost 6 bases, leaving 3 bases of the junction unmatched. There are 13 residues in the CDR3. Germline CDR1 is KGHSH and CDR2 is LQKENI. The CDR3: CASSPGQQETQYF. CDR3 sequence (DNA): TGTGCCAGCTCCCCGGGACAGCAAGAGACCCAGTACTTC.

The CDR3 DNA sequence: TGTGCCAGCAGCGTGACAGGAGATTATGGCTACACCTTC. Residues: CASSVTGDYGYTF. The chain recombines TRBV2 with TRBJ1-2; the D gene is possibly TRBD1 (6 bases). The CDR3 spans 13 residues. Germline V gene data show CDR1 as SNHLY and CDR2 as FYNNEI. V gave up 6 bases and J gave up 5 bases, with 13 bases separating them.

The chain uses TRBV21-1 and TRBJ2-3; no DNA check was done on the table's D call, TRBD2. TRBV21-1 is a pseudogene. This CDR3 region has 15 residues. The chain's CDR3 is CASSHPGLARDTQYF. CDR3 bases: TGTGCCAGCAGCCACCCGGGACTAGCGAGAGATACGCAGTATTTT.

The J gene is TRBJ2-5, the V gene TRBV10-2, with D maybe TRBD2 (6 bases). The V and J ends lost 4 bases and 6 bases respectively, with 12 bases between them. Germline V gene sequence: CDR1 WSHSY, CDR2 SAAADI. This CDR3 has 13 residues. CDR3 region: CASSVRELKTQYF. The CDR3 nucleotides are TGCGCCAGCAGTGTCCGGGAGCTAAAGACCCAGTACTTC.

The chain's CDR3 is CASSLLGPYQHF. The CDR3 DNA sequence: TGTGCCAGCAGTTTATTGGGGCCCTATCAGCATTTT. This chain uses TRBV28 with TRBJ1-5, with a weak D call TRBD1 (5 bases). With 1 base removed from V and 13 bases from J, the gap between germline ends came to 11 bases. Germline lookup yields CDR1 MDHEN and CDR2 SYDVKM. CDR3 size: 12 residues.